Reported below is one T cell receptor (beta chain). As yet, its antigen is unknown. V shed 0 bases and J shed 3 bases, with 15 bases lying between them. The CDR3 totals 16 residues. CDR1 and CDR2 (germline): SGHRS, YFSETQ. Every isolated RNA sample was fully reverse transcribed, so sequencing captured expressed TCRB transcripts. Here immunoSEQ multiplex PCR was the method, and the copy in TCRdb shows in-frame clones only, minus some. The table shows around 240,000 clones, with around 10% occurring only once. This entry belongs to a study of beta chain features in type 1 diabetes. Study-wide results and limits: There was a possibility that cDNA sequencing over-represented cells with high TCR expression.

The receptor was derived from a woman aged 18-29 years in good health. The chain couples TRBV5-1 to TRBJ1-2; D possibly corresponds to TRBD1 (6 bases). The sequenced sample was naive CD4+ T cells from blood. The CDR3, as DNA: TGCGCCAGCAGCTTGGGTCGGGGGGCGATCGACTATGGCTACACCTTC. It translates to CASSLGRGAIDYGYTF. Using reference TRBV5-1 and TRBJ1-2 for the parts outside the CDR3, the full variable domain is KAGVTQTPRYLIKTRGQQVTLSCSPISGHRSVSWYQQTPGQGLQFLFEYFSETQRNKGNFPGRFSGRQFSNSRSEMNVSTLELGDSALYLCASSLGRGAIDYGYTFGSGTRLTVV.